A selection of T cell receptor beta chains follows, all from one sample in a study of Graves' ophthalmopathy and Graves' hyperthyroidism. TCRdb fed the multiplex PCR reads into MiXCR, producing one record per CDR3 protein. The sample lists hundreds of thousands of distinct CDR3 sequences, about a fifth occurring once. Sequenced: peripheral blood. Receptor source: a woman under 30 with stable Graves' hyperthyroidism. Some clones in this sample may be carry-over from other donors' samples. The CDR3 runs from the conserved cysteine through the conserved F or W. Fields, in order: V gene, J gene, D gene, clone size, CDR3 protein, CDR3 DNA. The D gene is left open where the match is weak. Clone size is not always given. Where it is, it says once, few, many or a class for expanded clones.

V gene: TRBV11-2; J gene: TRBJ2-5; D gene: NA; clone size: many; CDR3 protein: CASSPTRGQETQYF; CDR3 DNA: TGTGCCAGCAGCCCTACGAGGGGCCAAGAGACCCAGTACTTC
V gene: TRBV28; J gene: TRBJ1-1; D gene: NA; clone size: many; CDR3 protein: CASSLPSGGLDTEAFF; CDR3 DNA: TGTGCCAGCAGTTTACCCAGTGGGGGGCTGGACACTGAAGCTTTCTTT
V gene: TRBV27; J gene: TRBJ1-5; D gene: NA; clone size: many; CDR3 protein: CASRFKGRRYSNQPQHF; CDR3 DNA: TGTGCCAGCAGGTTTAAGGGCAGACGGTATAGCAATCAGCCCCAGCATTTT
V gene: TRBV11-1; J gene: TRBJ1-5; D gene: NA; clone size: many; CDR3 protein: CASSSPVGGAREGAQHF; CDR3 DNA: TGTGCCAGCAGCTCACCCGTGGGGGGGGCGCGGGAGGGAGCCCAGCATTTT
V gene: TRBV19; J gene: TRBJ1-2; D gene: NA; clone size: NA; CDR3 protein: CASSPGPGPSYGYTF; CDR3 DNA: TGTGCCAGTAGTCCGGGCCCCGGGCCCTCCTATGGCTACACCTTC
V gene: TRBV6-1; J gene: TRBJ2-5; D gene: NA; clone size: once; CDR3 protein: CASGPRDLRETKYF; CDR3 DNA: TGTGCCAGCGGACCCCGGGACCTAAGAGAGACCAAGTACTTC
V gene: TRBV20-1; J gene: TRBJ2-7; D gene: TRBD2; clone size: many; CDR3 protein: CSARVSLAGTSGYEQYF; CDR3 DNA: TGCAGTGCTAGAGTAAGCCTGGCAGGGACTAGCGGCTACGAGCAGTACTTC
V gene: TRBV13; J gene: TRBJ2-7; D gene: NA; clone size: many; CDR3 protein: CASSPTGVLYEQYF; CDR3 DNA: TGTGCCAGCAGCCCGACAGGAGTTTTATACGAGCAGTACTTC
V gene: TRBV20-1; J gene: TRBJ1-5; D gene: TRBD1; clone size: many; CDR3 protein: CSARDLQGQGKWSNQPQHF; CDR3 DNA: TGCAGTGCTAGAGACCTGCAAGGACAGGGAAAATGGAGCAATCAGCCCCAGCATTTT
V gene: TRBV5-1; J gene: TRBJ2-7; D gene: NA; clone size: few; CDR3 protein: CASSPTTAFSYEQYF; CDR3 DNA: TGCGCCAGCAGCCCTACAACAGCGTTCTCCTACGAGCAGTACTTC
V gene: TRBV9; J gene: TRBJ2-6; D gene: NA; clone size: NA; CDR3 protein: CASSSFRGSGANVLTF; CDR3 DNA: TGTGCCAGCAGCTCTTTCAGGGGATCAGGGGCCAACGTCCTGACTTTC
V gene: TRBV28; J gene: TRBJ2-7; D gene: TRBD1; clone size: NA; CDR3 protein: CASSLIQDRDYEQYF; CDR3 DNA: TGTGCCAGCAGTTTGATTCAAGACAGGGACTACGAGCAGTACTTC
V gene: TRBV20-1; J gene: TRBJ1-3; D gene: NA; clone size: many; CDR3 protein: CSARDTNSGNTIYF; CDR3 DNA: TGCAGTGCTAGGGACACAAACTCTGGAAACACCATATATTTT